The 19 T cell receptor beta chains below were found in one sample sequenced in a study of cytomegalovirus exposure and HLA in healthy donors. Researchers ran the PCR with 60 Vbeta and 13 Jbeta primers. Assay used: immunoSEQ multiplex PCR; TCRdb lists only in-frame clones, some missing. The table records 99,000 or so clones, 75% to 85% of them present only once. Sequencing used PBMCs. These receptors were taken from a male donor in good health and CMV-seropositive.

The chain joins TRBV27 to TRBJ1-2; TRBD1 matches 8 bases. The CDR3 covers 13 residues. J gave up 8 bases and V 2 bases, and 4 bases lay outside the gene matches. CDR1 MNHEY and CDR2 SMNVEV come from the germline V gene (reference sequence). DNA of the CDR3: TGTGCCAGCAGTTTACAGGGGGCACACGGCTACACCTTC. It codes for CASSLQGAHGYTF.

In this sample, this clone turned up a few times. This chain links TRBV5-1 with TRBJ2-5; 7 bases are a match to TRBD1. There are 15 residues in the CDR3. Germline V gene lookup returns CDR1 SGHRS and CDR2 YFSETQ. The junction had 5 bases not matched to a gene; V was cut back by 1 base and J by 2 bases. CDR3 sequence: CASSLMGQSQETQYF. The CDR3 DNA is TGCGCCAGCAGCTTGATGGGACAGAGTCAAGAGACCCAGTACTTC.

This clone was seen a single time. The rearrangement uses TRBV5-1 and TRBJ2-3; TRBD2 matches at 9 bases. J lost 0 bases, V lost 7 bases, and 6 bases had no gene match. Germline CDR1 SGHRS, CDR2 YFSETQ. CDR3 length equals 15 residues. CDR3 sequence: CASATSGRSTDTQYF. The CDR3 DNA sequence: TGCGCCAGCGCCACTAGCGGGCGAAGCACAGATACGCAGTATTTT.

The V call is TRBV2, the J call TRBJ1-1; D unclear. Germline V CDR1 and CDR2: SNHLY, FYNNEI. Between the trimmed V and J ends, which lost 4 bases and 2 bases, there was a span of 11 bases. The CDR3 contains 14 residues. CDR3 amino acids: CASSVSRGNTEAFF. In DNA, the CDR3 is TGTGCCAGCAGTGTAAGCCGAGGAAACACTGAAGCTTTCTTT.

This clone has a handful of counts. This chain uses TRBV11-3 with TRBJ1-4, with TRBD1 identical over 8 bases. The CDR3 runs to 15 residues. The V gene end was trimmed by 2 bases and the J gene end by 4 bases; junction bases not matched to a gene: 3. CDR1 is SGHNT and CDR2 is YENEEA in the germline V gene. The CDR3 sequence is CASSLFGQGNEKLFF. CDR3 DNA sequence: TGTGCCAGCAGCTTATTCGGACAGGGTAATGAAAAACTGTTTTTT.

This chain links TRBV6-4 with TRBJ1-2; D is perhaps TRBD1 (6 bases). The CDR3 runs to 13 residues. V lost 4 bases, J lost 2 bases, and 8 bases lay in between. Germline assignment: CDR1 MRHNA and CDR2 SNTAGT. In nucleotides, the CDR3 is TGTGCCAGCAGTGTCGACAGGAACTATGGCTACACCTTC. Translated: CASSVDRNYGYTF.

The chain is built from TRBV30 and TRBJ2-1; 8 bases are a match to TRBD2. Germline V gene data show CDR1 as GTSNPN and CDR2 as SVGIG (reference sequence). This CDR3 has 15 residues. J lost 3 bases, V lost 0 bases, and 4 bases had no gene match. In nucleotides, the CDR3 is TGTGCCTGGAGTGTACTTACTAGCGGCTACAATGAGCAGTTCTTC. Translated: CAWSVLTSGYNEQFF.

The genes are TRBV6-1 and TRBJ2-5; a weak D match, TRBD1 (6 bases). Between the trimmed V and J ends, which lost 5 bases and 10 bases, there was a span of 14 bases. This CDR3 contains 12 residues. Germline V gives CDR1 MNHNS, CDR2 SASEGT. The CDR3 spells CASSPQLGGQYF. The CDR3 DNA reads TGTGCCAGCAGTCCCCAGCTAGGGGGCCAGTACTTC.

The CDR3 is CASSLGGGASQETQYF. In DNA, the CDR3 is TGTGCCAGCAGCTTGGGCGGGGGGGCCTCTCAAGAGACCCAGTACTTC. The V call is TRBV7-8, the J call TRBJ2-5, with 9 positions matching TRBD2. The CDR3 length is 16 residues. Germline-derived CDR1 and CDR2 are SGHVS and FQNEAQ. V trimming: 3 bases; J trimming: 2 bases; junction bases outside the gene matches: 7.

J is TRBJ1-1 and V is TRBV6-1; D unclear. Germline lookup yields CDR1 MNHNS and CDR2 SASEGT. The CDR3 covers 13 residues. Trimming removed 4 bases from V and 7 bases from J, with 13 bases in between. CDR3 in DNA: TGTGCCAGCAGTGTCAGGATCCCTGATGAAGCTTTCTTT. Amino acids: CASSVRIPDEAFF.

This rearrangement joins TRBV2 to TRBJ1-3, with no clear D. CDR1 and CDR2 (germline): SNHLY, FYNNEI. The V gene lost 2 bases and the J gene lost 2 bases, with 16 bases spanning the gap. CDR3 length: 17 amino acids. The CDR3 DNA reads TGTGCCAGCAGTGAATGGGTTGCGGGGATGCCTGGAAACACCATATATTTT. It codes for CASSEWVAGMPGNTIYF. The full variable domain, rest sourced from reference TRBV2 and TRBJ1-3, is EPEVTQTPSHQVTQMGQEVILRCVPISNHLYFYWYRQILGQKVEFLVSFYNNEISEKSEIFDDQFSVERPDGSNFTLKIRSTKLEDSAMYFCASSEWVAGMPGNTIYFGEGSWLTVV.

The rearrangement uses TRBV19 and TRBJ1-5; tentatively, D is TRBD1 (5 bases). Trimming pared 0 bases from V and 0 bases from J, leaving 6 bases between. The CDR3 is 15 amino acids. Germline V CDR1 and CDR2: LNHDA, SQIVND (reference sequence). The CDR3 DNA follows: TGTGCCAGTAGTATAGAAGGGGTTAGCAATCAGCCCCAGCATTTT. Its translation: CASSIEGVSNQPQHF.

The rearrangement links TRBV5-6 to TRBJ2-1; D uncertain. Per germline, CDR1 SGHDT and CDR2 YYEEEE. The length of the CDR3 is 11 residues. With 7 bases removed from V and 5 bases from J, the gap between germline ends came to 7 bases. The CDR3 region is CASFFDNEQFF. For the CDR3, the DNA is TGTGCCAGCTTTTTCGACAATGAGCAGTTCTTC.

V gene TRBV30 combines with J gene TRBJ1-1; 7 nucleotides agree with TRBD1. Germline assignment: CDR1 GTSNPN and CDR2 SVGIG (reference sequence). V lost 7 bases to trimming and J lost 3 bases; unmatched junction nucleotides: 5. CDR3 length equals 12 residues. Here the CDR3 reads CASEGGYTEAFF. The CDR3, as DNA: TGTGCCTCGGAAGGGGGCTACACTGAAGCTTTCTTT.

The CDR3 is CASSIEAAATNEKLFF. CDR3 sequence (DNA): TGTGCCAGTAGTATCGAGGCGGCAGCAACTAATGAAAAACTGTTTTTT. This chain uses TRBV19 with TRBJ1-4; D gene ambiguous. The V and J ends lost 3 bases and 0 bases respectively, with 11 bases between them. From germline, CDR1 is LNHDA and CDR2 SQIVND (reference sequence). The CDR3 has 16 residues. The full variable domain, with the rest looked up from reference TRBV19 and TRBJ1-4, is DGGITQSPKYLFRKEGQNVTLSCEQNLNHDAMYWYRQDPGQGLRLIYYSQIVNDFQKGDIAEGYSVSREKKESFPLTVTSAQKNPTAFYLCASSIEAAATNEKLFFGSGTQLSVL.

The chain has TRBV11-3 and TRBJ2-7; D remains ambiguous. CDR3 length: 12 residues. Germline CDR1 reads SGHNT; CDR2 reads YENEEA. V was shortened by 5 bases and J by 0 bases, with 5 bases between the two germline ends. The CDR3 protein is CASSPNSYEQYF. CDR3 nucleotides: TGTGCCAGCAGCCCCAACTCCTACGAGCAGTACTTC. Variable domain in full (rest from reference TRBV11-3 and TRBJ2-7): EAGVVQSPRYKIIEKKQPVAFWCNPISGHNTLYWYLQNLGQGPELLIRYENEEAVDDSQLPKDRFSAERLKGVDSTLKIQPAELGDSAVYLCASSPNSYEQYFGPGTRLTVT.

The chain couples TRBV5-1 to TRBJ1-4; possibly TRBD1 for D (6 bases). Trimming removed 4 bases at V and 6 bases at J, with 13 bases between. The CDR3 runs 14 residues. Germline CDR1 is SGHRS and CDR2 is YFSETQ. The CDR3 DNA sequence: TGCGCCAGCAGCCTACAGGGTAGAGATGAAAAACTGTTTTTT. Its translation is CASSLQGRDEKLFF.

The chain joins TRBV29-1 to TRBJ1-5, with a tentative D call TRBD1 (5 bases). The V gene's germline CDR1 is SQVTM and CDR2 ANQGSEA. The CDR3 consists of 15 residues. Deletions cut 6 bases from V and 0 bases from J, with 15 bases between. DNA for the CDR3: TGCAGCGTCGTAACCTCGGGGGATAGCAATCAGCCCCAGCATTTT. It encodes CSVVTSGDSNQPQHF.

The chain is built from TRBV5-1 and TRBJ1-2; D possibly corresponds to TRBD1 (5 bases). The CDR3 has 12 amino acids. Between the trimmed V and J ends, which lost 5 bases and 3 bases, there was a span of 8 bases. Germline lookup yields CDR1 SGHRS and CDR2 YFSETQ. The CDR3 protein is CASRQTDYGYTF. In DNA, the CDR3 is TGCGCCAGCAGGCAGACAGACTATGGCTACACCTTC.